This T cell receptor (beta chain) was identified during a study of OX40 agonist ivuxolimab in advanced cancers. Assay: immunoSEQ multiplex PCR; the TCRdb copy retains only in-frame clones and omits some. The sample yields 77,000 or so clones, approximately 95% seen once. J was trimmed by 1 base and V by 5 bases; bases with no gene match: 11. In germline, CDR1 is MNHEY, CDR2 SMNVEV (reference sequence). The CDR3 is 17 amino acids. The TCR sequence derives from an adult with an advanced solid tumor such as melanoma, head and neck, liver or kidney cancer. The specimen comprised CD4+ or CD8+ T cells sorted from blood, sampled in a trial of the OX40 agonist ivuxolimab. The V call is TRBV27, the J call TRBJ2-3, with 8 bases matching TRBD1. CDR3 loop: CASSPYQGAFGTDTQYF. The CDR3 coding sequence is TGTGCCAGCAGTCCCTATCAGGGGGCTTTCGGCACAGATACGCAGTATTTT.